The rows below give T cell receptor beta chains drawn from one sample of a study of T cell responses to AZD1222 COVID-19 vaccine. Clones were sequenced by immunoSEQ multiplex PCR, and TCRdb holds only the in-frame ones, with some missing. The data contain fewer than 85,000 clones, roughly 88% of them singletons. The source material was peripheral blood, sampled on day 0 of AZD1222 vaccination. All receptors come from an adult in good health. Each CDR3 is given without its conserved first and last residue. The D gene is left open where the match is weak. Size is omitted from some rows. Given values are once, few, many or a class for expanded clones.

-,TRBD1,TRBV2,TRBJ2-1,ASSRDRYNEQF
-,TRBD2,TRBV5-1,TRBJ2-1,ASSLLSGSSYNEQF
few,-,TRBV10-3,TRBJ1-1,AITGGLNTEAF
-,-,TRBV6-1,TRBJ2-7,ASSERWGSNYEQY
once,TRBD2,TRBV7-2,TRBJ2-7,ASSLAGLYEQY
once,-,TRBV10-3,TRBJ1-5,AIRGGMEQPQH
-,TRBD1,TRBV9,TRBJ1-5,ASSGGDSPYSNQPQH
-,-,TRBV20-1,TRBJ2-7,SASLAGGSEQY
-,-,TRBV3-1/TRBV3-2,TRBJ1-4,ASSHRGGEKLF
-,-,TRBV19,TRBJ1-2,ASSTPGRPNYGYT
few,-,TRBV5-4,TRBJ1-1,ASSRDRREAF
-,TRBD1,TRBV3-1/TRBV3-2,TRBJ1-2,ASSPRQGSYGYT
-,TRBD1,TRBV28,TRBJ1-1,ASSRSTGWGGLAF
-,-,TRBV2,TRBJ2-7,ASRAGYEQY
-,TRBD1,TRBV5-5,TRBJ1-2,ASSLGDRVVSYGYT
-,TRBD1,TRBV3-1/TRBV3-2,TRBJ2-7,ASSQGGTGFREQY
-,TRBD1,TRBV19,TRBJ2-3,ASKGQFPDTQY
-,-,TRBV5-4,TRBJ2-2,ASSSTYANTGELF
-,-,TRBV7-8,TRBJ2-7,ASSLPWDSSYEQY
-,-,TRBV7-2,TRBJ2-4,ASSLAWQGGKNIQY
-,-,TRBV5-8,TRBJ1-1,ASSQLKGITEAF
-,TRBD1,TRBV11-3,TRBJ2-7,ASSRGQFYEQY
-,TRBD1,TRBV6-5,TRBJ1-5,ASRHRQGPNQPQH
-,TRBD1,TRBV5-6,TRBJ1-2,ASSLVQGRYT
-,TRBD1,TRBV5-6,TRBJ1-2,ASSWWDRGNYGYT
-,-,TRBV9,TRBJ1-2,ASSVGSGGHGYT
-,-,TRBV16,TRBJ1-2,ASSQSQAGVKGYT
-,-,TRBV7-9,TRBJ2-5,ASSLPGTGRGEETQY
-,TRBD1,TRBV7-2,TRBJ2-7,ASSARTGVTYEQY
-,TRBD1,TRBV6-5,TRBJ1-2,ASKRQGVKGYT
-,-,TRBV5-4,TRBJ1-5,ASSSGPTQPQH
once,TRBD1,TRBV7-2,TRBJ1-1,ASSPLQGDTEAF
few,-,TRBV14,TRBJ1-4,ASSQANSFNEKLF
-,-,TRBV9,TRBJ1-2,ASSAHQGNYGYT
few,-,TRBV20-1,TRBJ2-7,SASQLGQVSYEQY
once,-,TRBV11-1,TRBJ1-2,ASSRLPGNEGGYT
-,-,TRBV7-8,TRBJ1-2,ASSLAPDGNYGYT
-,TRBD1,TRBV5-4,TRBJ1-2,ASSNGDRILYGYT
-,TRBD1,TRBV27,TRBJ1-2,ASSFGQGHPNYGYT
once,-,TRBV3-1/TRBV3-2,TRBJ2-7,ASSQRQYPYEQY
-,TRBD2,TRBV5-6,TRBJ2-7,ASSLGASGLYEQY
-,-,TRBV19,TRBJ1-4,ASSIPGQPTNEKLF
-,-,TRBV6-1,TRBJ1-2,ASSEWTRHTYGYT
once,-,TRBV15,TRBJ2-7,ATSSLPISSYEQY